This T cell receptor beta chain came from a study of technical replicates of blood from a handful of donors. The germline V and J ends were trimmed by 2 bases and 0 bases, with 9 bases remaining between them. This CDR3 is 15 amino acids long. The germline V gene encodes CDR1 SGHVS and CDR2 FQNEAQ. Sequencing was performed with immunoSEQ multiplex PCR; in TCRdb, only in-frame clones are kept and a portion is missing. The table records 50,000 to 65,000 clones, 85% to 90% of them present only once. This receptor was identified in a human donor in good health. Some clones in this sample may be carry-over from other donors' samples. The gene calls are TRBV7-8 and TRBJ2-3, with TRBD2 as a possible D gene (5 bases). What was sequenced was PBMCs. CDR3 sequence (DNA): TGTGCCAGCAGCTTATTTGGCGGGAGCACAGATACGCAGTATTTT. Its protein product is CASSLFGGSTDTQYF. Supplemented by reference TRBV7-8 and TRBJ2-3, the full variable domain reads GAGVSQSPRYKVAKRGQDVALRCDPISGHVSLFWYQQALGQGPEFLTYFQNEAQLDKSGLPSDRFFAERPEGSVSTLKIQRTQQEDSAVYLCASSLFGGSTDTQYFGPGTRLTVL.